This T cell receptor beta chain stems from a study of T-cell memory formation after mild COVID-19. Constant-segment primers served in 5'RACE that generated TCR alpha and TCR beta cDNA libraries bearing sample barcodes and UMIs. TCRdb recomputed calls from the 5' RACE reads with MiXCR, one row per CDR3 protein. The table lists approximately 500,000 distinct CDR3 sequences, roughly 23% of them singletons, with 9.5% to 15% in the top ten. Findings of the study overall: CD4/CD8 balance characterized clones contracting day 15 to 85, and CD4+ skew characterized later expanders. Chiefly within CM and EM were the contracting CD4+ clones; CD8+ ones were within EMRA. In pre-infection memory, a portion of responding clones appeared, which suggested that cross-reactive memory joined.

This clonotype was counted between two and nine times. Its antigen is undetermined. The CDR3 extends over 13 amino acids. From germline, CDR1 is SGHNT and CDR2 YYREEE (reference sequence). V lost 5 bases, J lost 6 bases, and 13 bases lay in between. The chain combines TRBV5-4 with TRBJ2-3; possibly TRBD1 for D (5 bases). The specimen was PBMCs or a T cell subset sorted from them (not recorded which). This receptor was taken from an adult woman who had mild COVID-19 (a few samples of this study predate the infection). Cell type and time point are not known. The CDR3 is CASRDSSVDTQYF. The CDR3 nucleotides read TGTGCCAGCAGAGACAGCTCCGTGGATACGCAGTATTTT.